This TCR beta chain was found in a study of blood T cell repertoires in COVID-19. Across the study: The cDNA or gDNA used as material had been derived from T cells, B-cell-depleted T cells, or PBMCs.

Per the authors' pipeline: Amplification of reference gene primers was used by the study to estimate nucleated cell counts. The data were produced by immunoSEQ multiplex PCR, yet TCRdb's version contains in-frame clones alone and is incomplete. That table gives V, J and clone size, and the DNA gave D and trimming. The data contain about 180,000 clones, 70% to 80% of them singletons. Residents of 24 US areas, aged roughly 18 to 89 years, made up the participants. Within 2 weeks of study entry, exposed participants had contacted a PCR-confirmed or clinician-diagnosed COVID-19 case. This receptor was taken from a man aged 55 to 70 who had been exposed to COVID-19. Specimen: PBMCs or T cells enriched from blood (not recorded which).

This CDR3 reads CASSWLQASSYGYTF. The CDR3, as DNA: TGTGCCAGTAGTTGGTTGCAGGCGTCGTCTTATGGCTACACCTTC. The genes are TRBV19 and TRBJ1-2; D ambiguous. V shed 5 bases and J shed 5 bases, with 18 bases lying between them. Germline CDR1 LNHDA, CDR2 SQIVND (reference sequence). The CDR3 loop spans 15 amino acids.